This T cell receptor (beta chain) was found in a study of human T cells and chemical hapten exposure. Study in general: Alopecia universalis, totalis or areata was present in patients who were mostly female. Study results and caveats: Against controls, expanded TCRs gave rise to significantly more large CDR3 similarity clusters.

The study used a library that attached unique molecular identifiers to individual cDNA molecules. TCRdb re-called the RACE reads with MiXCR, one entry per CDR3 protein. The sample lists some 250,000 distinct CDR3 sequences, almost 8% occurring once. Germline-derived CDR1 and CDR2 are MNHEY and SMNVEV (reference sequence). The CDR3 consists of 10 residues. The V gene lost 8 bases and the J gene lost 9 bases, with 7 bases spanning the gap. Time point specified: pre-sensitization, week 0. Treatment specified: therapeutic diphenylcyclopropenone sensitization with weekly scalp DPC. Each patch-test visit's blood sample preceded patch application. This clonotype was observed a few times. Its target is unknown.

The TCR comes from a young man with alopecia areata. Some clones in this sample may be carry-over from other donors' samples. The chain links TRBV27 to TRBJ1-4; D is undetermined. The sequences come from whole blood, collected in connection with sensitization to the hapten diphenylcyclopropenone (DPC). DNA of the CDR3: TGTGCCAGCGGCGGTAAAAAACTGTTTTTT. Protein: CASGGKKLFF.